This T cell receptor beta chain was recovered during a study of T cells after posttransplantation cyclophosphamide. Study findings and constraints: Later post-transplant blood repertoires were often dominated by donor CD8+ memory clones. TRB overlap between skin or GI tissue T cells and blood was limited.

This clone was seen ten or more times. Its antigen is unknown. V dropped 3 bases and J dropped 0 bases, with 14 bases sitting between them. CDR1 and CDR2 (germline): LNHDA, SQIVND (reference sequence). CDR3 size: 16 residues. The related graft donor's blood sample was taken on the day of bone marrow donation. Clones were read by immunoSEQ multiplex PCR, and TCRdb kept only the in-frame ones, dropping some. This sample shows around 34,000 clones and no singletons; less than 7.5% rests with the ten largest. Input material: PBMCs. J is TRBJ1-1 and V is TRBV19; TRBD1 is a possible D gene (6 bases). The sequence was collected from a woman aged 45-65 years in good health and a related stem cell transplant donor. CDR3 DNA sequence: TGTGCCAGTAGTATCCTCGAGGGGGGGATGAACACTGAAGCTTTCTTT. Protein: CASSILEGGMNTEAFF.